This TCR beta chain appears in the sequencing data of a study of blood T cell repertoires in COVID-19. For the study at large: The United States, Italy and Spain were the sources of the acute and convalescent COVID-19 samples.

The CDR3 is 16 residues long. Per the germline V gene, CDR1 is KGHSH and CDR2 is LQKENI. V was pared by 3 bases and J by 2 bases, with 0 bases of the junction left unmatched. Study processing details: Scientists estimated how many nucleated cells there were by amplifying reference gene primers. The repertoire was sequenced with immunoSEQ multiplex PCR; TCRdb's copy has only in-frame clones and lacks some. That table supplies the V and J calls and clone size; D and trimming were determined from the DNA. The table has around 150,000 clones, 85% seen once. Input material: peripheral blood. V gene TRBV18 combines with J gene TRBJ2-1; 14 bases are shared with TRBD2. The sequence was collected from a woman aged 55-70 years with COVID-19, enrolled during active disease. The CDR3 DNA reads TGTGCCAGCTCACCGGGACTAGCGGGAGCCTACAATGAGCAGTTCTTC. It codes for CASSPGLAGAYNEQFF.